These T cell receptor beta chains were read from a single sample in a study of control samples from healthy donors and cancer patients. TCRdb's table, derived via immunoSEQ multiplex PCR, lists solely in-frame clones and lacks some. The table includes about 77,000 clones, about 92% detected once. Sequencing was performed on blood. These receptors all stem from a woman aged 55-69 years in good health. Each CDR3 is given with its conserved first and last residue. A D gene is named only where the DNA matches it firmly. A clone size is listed for some rows: how often the clone was seen (once, few, many), or a class if it is expanded.

CDR3aa: CSASLRGGQFF
CDR3nt: TGCAGTGCTAGTTTACGGGGTGGGCAGTTTTTT
d_gene: .
j_gene: TRBJ1-4
v_gene: TRBV20-1
abundance: once

CDR3aa: CASSDRSGGKDTQYF
CDR3nt: TGTGCCAGCAGTGACAGGTCAGGGGGCAAGGATACGCAGTATTTT
d_gene: TRBD1
j_gene: TRBJ2-3
v_gene: TRBV6-4
abundance: .

CDR3aa: CASSLAPLAGGRETQYF
CDR3nt: TGCGCCAGCAGCTTGGCCCCCCTAGCGGGGGGGAGAGAGACCCAGTACTTC
d_gene: TRBD2
j_gene: TRBJ2-5
v_gene: TRBV5-1
abundance: .

CDR3aa: CASSPIRTSGGVSYKQYF
CDR3nt: TGTGCCAGCTCACCCATAAGGACTAGCGGGGGAGTCTCCTACAAGCAGTACTTC
d_gene: TRBD2
j_gene: TRBJ2-7
v_gene: TRBV18
abundance: .

CDR3aa: CASSRLDGEPQHF
CDR3nt: TGTGCCAGTAGCCGGTTGGACGGTGAGCCCCAGCATTTT
d_gene: .
j_gene: TRBJ1-5
v_gene: TRBV19
abundance: once

CDR3aa: CASSPGLAGYEQFF
CDR3nt: TGTGCCAGCAGCCCCGGACTAGCGGGATATGAGCAGTTCTTC
d_gene: TRBD2
j_gene: TRBJ2-1
v_gene: TRBV28
abundance: .

CDR3aa: CASSQVPENTEAFF
CDR3nt: TGTGCCAGCAGCCAAGTTCCAGAAAACACTGAAGCTTTCTTT
d_gene: .
j_gene: TRBJ1-1
v_gene: TRBV4-2
abundance: .

CDR3aa: CASSADRSNQPQHF
CDR3nt: TGTGCCAGCAGCGCCGACCGTAGCAATCAGCCCCAGCATTTT
d_gene: .
j_gene: TRBJ1-5
v_gene: TRBV6-5
abundance: .

CDR3aa: CASSLTRPRADTQYF
CDR3nt: TGTGCCAGCAGTTTGACGAGACCAAGGGCAGATACGCAGTATTTT
d_gene: .
j_gene: TRBJ2-3
v_gene: TRBV28
abundance: .

CDR3aa: CASKSGKDEQYF
CDR3nt: TGTGCCAGCAAATCAGGGAAGGACGAGCAGTACTTC
d_gene: .
j_gene: TRBJ2-7
v_gene: TRBV28
abundance: .

CDR3aa: CASSQAREAGDEQFF
CDR3nt: TGTGCCAGCAGCCAAGCCCGGGAGGCTGGCGATGAGCAGTTCTTC
d_gene: TRBD2
j_gene: TRBJ2-1
v_gene: TRBV4-2
abundance: .

CDR3aa: CASSPGMTSGFYNEQFF
CDR3nt: TGCGCCAGCAGCCCGGGGATGACTAGCGGGTTTTACAATGAGCAGTTCTTC
d_gene: TRBD2
j_gene: TRBJ2-1
v_gene: TRBV5-1
abundance: .

CDR3aa: CASSQEASELVQGVQPQHF
CDR3nt: TGTGCCAGCAGCCAAGAGGCCAGTGAGCTGGTTCAGGGGGTTCAGCCCCAGCATTTT
d_gene: TRBD1
j_gene: TRBJ1-5
v_gene: TRBV3-1/TRBV3-2
abundance: once

CDR3aa: CATSDSSYGLYTDTQYF
CDR3nt: TGTGCCACCAGTGATTCTAGCTATGGTTTGTACACAGATACGCAGTATTTT
d_gene: .
j_gene: TRBJ2-3
v_gene: TRBV24-1
abundance: .

CDR3aa: CASSFRTVGGEQYF
CDR3nt: TGTGCCAGCAGTTTTCGTACGGTAGGTGGCGAGCAGTACTTC
d_gene: .
j_gene: TRBJ2-7
v_gene: TRBV28
abundance: .

CDR3aa: CATTQSRGNEQFF
CDR3nt: TGTGCCACCACTCAGTCCAGGGGCAATGAGCAGTTCTTC
d_gene: .
j_gene: TRBJ2-1
v_gene: TRBV24-1
abundance: .

CDR3aa: CASSVGLAGENEQFF
CDR3nt: TGTGCCAGCAGCGTTGGACTAGCGGGAGAAAATGAGCAGTTCTTC
d_gene: TRBD2
j_gene: TRBJ2-1
v_gene: TRBV9
abundance: .

CDR3aa: CASIATGGSGANVLTF
CDR3nt: TGTGCCAGCATTGCAACAGGGGGGTCTGGGGCCAACGTCCTGACTTTC
d_gene: TRBD1
j_gene: TRBJ2-6
v_gene: TRBV28
abundance: .

CDR3aa: CASRPGQGHYEQYF
CDR3nt: TGCGCCAGCAGACCGGGACAGGGCCATTACGAGCAGTACTTC
d_gene: TRBD1
j_gene: TRBJ2-7
v_gene: TRBV4-1
abundance: few

CDR3aa: CASRPPGPNTEAFF
CDR3nt: TGTGCCAGCAGACCTCCGGGCCCAAACACTGAAGCTTTCTTT
d_gene: .
j_gene: TRBJ1-1
v_gene: TRBV9
abundance: .

CDR3aa: CASSEANRGGRHTF
CDR3nt: TGTGCCAGCAGTGAAGCGAACAGGGGGGGACGGCACACCTTC
d_gene: TRBD1
j_gene: TRBJ1-2
v_gene: TRBV6-1
abundance: .

CDR3aa: CASSYPREYGTEAFF
CDR3nt: TGTGCCAGCAGTTACCCGAGGGAATACGGCACTGAAGCTTTCTTT
d_gene: .
j_gene: TRBJ1-1
v_gene: TRBV6-5
abundance: .

CDR3aa: CASSQEGGGSASNEQFF
CDR3nt: TGCGCCAGCAGCCAAGAGGGAGGGGGGAGCGCGTCCAATGAGCAGTTCTTC
d_gene: .
j_gene: TRBJ2-1
v_gene: TRBV4-3
abundance: .

CDR3aa: CASSLGLATTNEKLFF
CDR3nt: TGTGCCAGCAGCTTAGGACTGGCTACAACTAATGAAAAACTGTTTTTT
d_gene: .
j_gene: TRBJ1-4
v_gene: TRBV7-9
abundance: .

CDR3aa: CASSRHIASSGNTIYF
CDR3nt: TGTGCCAGCAGCCGCCATATAGCGTCCTCTGGAAACACCATATATTTT
d_gene: .
j_gene: TRBJ1-3
v_gene: TRBV28
abundance: .

CDR3aa: CASSVAPDQYNEQFF
CDR3nt: TGTGCCAGCAGCGTAGCCCCGGACCAATACAATGAGCAGTTCTTC
d_gene: .
j_gene: TRBJ2-1
v_gene: TRBV9
abundance: once

CDR3aa: CASKKSNPNNEQFF
CDR3nt: TGTGCCAGCAAGAAGTCTAACCCGAACAATGAGCAGTTCTTC
d_gene: .
j_gene: TRBJ2-1
v_gene: TRBV6-5
abundance: .

CDR3aa: CASSHGQGAQPQHF
CDR3nt: TGTGCCAGCAGTCACGGACAGGGGGCCCAGCCCCAGCATTTT
d_gene: TRBD1
j_gene: TRBJ1-5
v_gene: TRBV28
abundance: .

CDR3aa: CASSLGPAGGNEQFF
CDR3nt: TGTGCTAGCAGCTTAGGGCCAGCGGGGGGCAATGAGCAGTTCTTC
d_gene: TRBD2
j_gene: TRBJ2-1
v_gene: TRBV7-7
abundance: .

CDR3aa: CASSIGRTSTDTQYF
CDR3nt: TGTGCCAGTAGTATAGGCCGGACTAGCACAGATACGCAGTATTTT
d_gene: .
j_gene: TRBJ2-3
v_gene: TRBV19
abundance: .

CDR3aa: CASIPPPGIGFELFF
CDR3nt: TGTGCCAGCATCCCTCCCCCCGGAATCGGTTTTGAGCTGTTTTTT
d_gene: .
j_gene: TRBJ2-2
v_gene: TRBV5-8
abundance: .

CDR3aa: CASSAGTSPQETQYF
CDR3nt: TGCGCCAGCAGTGCCGGGACTAGTCCCCAAGAGACCCAGTACTTC
d_gene: TRBD2
j_gene: TRBJ2-5
v_gene: TRBV5-1
abundance: .

CDR3aa: CASSWDGLPTNEKLFF
CDR3nt: TGTGCCAGCAGCTGGGACGGACTGCCAACTAATGAAAAACTGTTTTTT
d_gene: .
j_gene: TRBJ1-4
v_gene: TRBV11-2
abundance: .

CDR3aa: CASSLWGGGATNEKLFF
CDR3nt: TGTGCCAGCAGTTTATGGGGCGGAGGGGCAACTAATGAAAAACTGTTTTTT
d_gene: .
j_gene: TRBJ1-4
v_gene: TRBV28
abundance: .

CDR3aa: CASSWPGAGEKLFF
CDR3nt: TGTGCCAGCAGCTGGCCGGGGGCTGGAGAAAAACTGTTTTTT
d_gene: .
j_gene: TRBJ1-4
v_gene: TRBV5-4
abundance: .

CDR3aa: CASSPEAGRFHYEQYF
CDR3nt: TGTGCCAGCAGCCCCGAAGCGGGGCGGTTCCACTACGAGCAGTACTTC
d_gene: TRBD2
j_gene: TRBJ2-7
v_gene: TRBV7-8
abundance: .

CDR3aa: CSVVSGYNEQFF
CDR3nt: TGCAGCGTTGTTAGCGGGTACAATGAGCAGTTCTTC
d_gene: TRBD2
j_gene: TRBJ2-1
v_gene: TRBV29-1
abundance: few

CDR3aa: CASSPPRLNTEAFF
CDR3nt: TGTGCCAGCAGCCCCCCCAGGTTGAACACTGAAGCTTTCTTT
d_gene: .
j_gene: TRBJ1-1
v_gene: TRBV11-2
abundance: .

CDR3aa: CATSHARAGTGAYGYTF
CDR3nt: TGTGCCACGAGCCACGCTAGAGCCGGGACAGGGGCCTATGGCTACACCTTC
d_gene: TRBD1
j_gene: TRBJ1-2
v_gene: TRBV15
abundance: .

CDR3aa: CASSSTGGRGTQYF
CDR3nt: TGTGCCAGTAGTTCAACCGGGGGCCGGGGTACGCAGTATTTT
d_gene: .
j_gene: TRBJ2-3
v_gene: TRBV19
abundance: .

CDR3aa: CASSRQGNNYGYTF
CDR3nt: TGTGCCAGCAGTAGACAGGGGAACAACTATGGCTACACCTTC
d_gene: TRBD1
j_gene: TRBJ1-2
v_gene: TRBV6-5
abundance: .

CDR3aa: CASKSKTGSNDSPLHF
CDR3nt: TGTGCCAGCAAGTCCAAGACAGGGTCGAACGATTCACCCCTCCACTTT
d_gene: TRBD1
j_gene: TRBJ1-6
v_gene: TRBV27
abundance: .

CDR3aa: CARRGNTEAFF
CDR3nt: TGTGCCAGAAGAGGGAACACTGAAGCTTTCTTT
d_gene: .
j_gene: TRBJ1-1
v_gene: TRBV5-3
abundance: .

CDR3aa: CASSVSGARGTYQETQYF
CDR3nt: TGTGCCAGCAGCGTATCCGGGGCGCGGGGCACGTACCAAGAGACCCAGTACTTC
d_gene: .
j_gene: TRBJ2-5
v_gene: TRBV9
abundance: .

CDR3aa: CASSLQGAGQPQHF
CDR3nt: TGTGCCAGCAGTTTACAGGGGGCAGGTCAGCCCCAGCATTTT
d_gene: TRBD1
j_gene: TRBJ1-5
v_gene: TRBV28
abundance: .

CDR3aa: CASSQDLLAGAMGYEQYF
CDR3nt: TGCGCCAGCAGCCAAGATTTGCTAGCGGGAGCCATGGGATACGAGCAGTACTTC
d_gene: TRBD2
j_gene: TRBJ2-7
v_gene: TRBV4-3
abundance: .